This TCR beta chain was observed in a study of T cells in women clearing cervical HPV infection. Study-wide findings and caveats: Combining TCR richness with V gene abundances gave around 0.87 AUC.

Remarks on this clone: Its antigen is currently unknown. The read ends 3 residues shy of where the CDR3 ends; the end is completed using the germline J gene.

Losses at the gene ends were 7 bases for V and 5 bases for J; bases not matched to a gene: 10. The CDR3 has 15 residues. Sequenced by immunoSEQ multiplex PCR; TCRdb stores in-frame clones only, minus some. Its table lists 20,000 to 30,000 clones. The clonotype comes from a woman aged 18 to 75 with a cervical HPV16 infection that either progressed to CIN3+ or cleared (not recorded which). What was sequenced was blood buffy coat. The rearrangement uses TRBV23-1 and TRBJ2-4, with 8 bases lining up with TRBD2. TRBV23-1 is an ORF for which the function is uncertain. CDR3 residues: CASNFNSGIENIQYF. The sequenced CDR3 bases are TGCGCCAGCAACTTTAATAGCGGGATTGAAAACATT.